Here is one TCR beta chain with its context. Its target is unknown. This entry comes from a study of T-cell memory formation after mild COVID-19. Study-wide context: TCR clusters were mostly confined to one donor each.

General study points: What remained unconfirmed was the SARS-CoV-2 specificity of second-wave clones peaking on day 37. The study found contracting CD4+ clones mainly in CM and EM and contracting CD8+ clones in EMRA. CD4+ bias marked clones expanding day 15 to 37, unlike balanced contracting clones.

There are 13 residues in the CDR3. V was trimmed by 2 bases and J by 7 bases, leaving 12 bases between them. CDR1 and CDR2 (germline): DFQATT, SNEGSKA (reference sequence). From the 5' RACE reads, TCRdb called clonotypes with MiXCR, one entry per CDR3 protein. The profile shows 100,000 or so distinct CDR3 sequences, around 10% of them singletons. The chain has TRBV20-1 and TRBJ1-5; possible D gene TRBD1, 5 bases. This clonotype was obtained from a man aged 18 to 35 who had mild COVID-19 (a few samples of this study predate the infection). Cell type and time point are not known. The source material was PBMCs or a T cell subset sorted from them (not recorded which). Written as DNA, the CDR3 is TGCAGTGCTAGACCCGGGGGGAGACAGCCCCAGCATTTT. This codes for CSARPGGRQPQHF.